Below, 13 T cell receptor beta chains from the same sample are listed, as sequenced in a study of technical replicates of blood from a handful of donors. Method: immunoSEQ multiplex PCR; TCRdb's copy keeps in-frame clones and lacks some. Among some 68,000 clones listed, 95% to 96% were seen once. Material for sequencing was T cells isolated from PBMCs. Receptors originate from a human donor in good health.

CDR3 loop: CLWWDRGSNQPQHF. The CDR3 nucleotides are TGTTTGTGGTGGGACCGGGGGAGCAATCAGCCCCAGCATTTT. The V call is TRBV19, the J call TRBJ1-5, with D perhaps TRBD1 (5 bases). The CDR3 runs to 14 residues. Germline assignment: CDR1 LNHDA and CDR2 SQIVND (reference sequence). Together with reference TRBV19 and TRBJ1-5, the CDR3 gives the full variable domain: DGGITQSPKYLFRKEGQNVTLSCEQNLNHDAMYWYRQDPGQGLRLIYYSQIVNDFQKGDIAEGYSVSREKKESFPLTVTSAQKNPTAFYLCLWWDRGSNQPQHFGDGTRLSIL.

CDR3 residues: CASSVSSTEMNTGELFF. The CDR3 nucleotides are TGTGCCAGCAGCGTTAGTTCTACAGAAATGAACACCGGGGAGCTGTTTTTT. The V gene is TRBV9, the J gene TRBJ2-2; D not certain. Germline V gene lookup returns CDR1 SGDLS and CDR2 YYNGEE. V was clipped by 2 bases and J by 1 base, with 15 bases between them. The CDR3 consists of 17 residues.

The chain carries TRBV9 and TRBJ1-2; 7 bases line up with TRBD1. The V and J ends lost 4 bases and 3 bases, in that order; junction bases with no gene match: 9. Per germline, CDR1 SGDLS and CDR2 YYNGEE. The CDR3 loop spans 15 amino acids. CDR3 DNA: TGTGCCAGCAGCCCCATGCGGCAGGGGGACTATGGCTACACCTTC. Protein: CASSPMRQGDYGYTF.

The chain uses TRBV4-1 and TRBJ2-7; the D gene is possibly TRBD1 (6 bases). V was shortened by 3 bases and J by 3 bases, with 24 bases between the two germline ends. Germline V gene data show CDR1 as MGHRA and CDR2 as YSYEKL. This CDR3 is built from 18 residues. The CDR3 spells CASSQIYNAGTLNYEQYF. As DNA, the CDR3 is TGCGCCAGCAGCCAGATATATAACGCCGGGACACTCAACTACGAGCAGTACTTC.

V is TRBV2 and J is TRBJ2-3; possibly TRBD2 for D (6 bases). The CDR3 totals 15 residues. CDR1 and CDR2 (germline): SNHLY, FYNNEI. V lost 4 bases and J lost 5, with 16 bases in between. CDR3 protein: CASSVSIGRRDTQYF. The CDR3, as DNA: TGTGCCAGCAGTGTCTCTATCGGGAGACGAGATACGCAGTATTTT.

DNA for the CDR3: TGTGCCAGCAGCTCTCTGACTAGCGGGAGGGCCTTAGCCGGGGAGCTGTTTTTT. Encoded protein: CASSSLTSGRALAGELFF. The gene calls are TRBV11-2 and TRBJ2-2; 14 bases are shared with TRBD2. The CDR3 extends over 18 amino acids. CDR1 SGHAT and CDR2 FQNNGV come from the germline V gene. V dropped 4 bases and J dropped 6; count of bases not matched to a gene: 10.

The chain uses TRBV5-1 and TRBJ2-3; unclear D gene. This CDR3 region has 13 residues. V was clipped by 4 bases and J by 4 bases, with 10 bases between them. From germline, CDR1 is SGHRS and CDR2 YFSETQ. CDR3 in amino acids: CASSPELPDTQYF. CDR3 coding DNA: TGCGCCAGCAGCCCCGAACTCCCAGATACGCAGTATTTT.

This chain connects TRBV27 to TRBJ2-7; D is unclear. This CDR3 comprises 14 residues. Germline V gene lookup returns CDR1 MNHEY and CDR2 SMNVEV (reference sequence). Trimming removed 5 bases at V and 0 bases at J, with 11 bases between. The CDR3 spells CASSPQAFSYEQYF. The CDR3 nucleotides are TGTGCCAGCAGTCCCCAGGCCTTCTCCTACGAGCAGTACTTC.

The chain couples TRBV27 to TRBJ1-5; no reliable D call. This CDR3 comprises 13 residues. V gave up 5 bases and J gave up 1 base, with 6 bases separating them. Germline CDR1 reads MNHEY; CDR2 reads SMNVEV (reference sequence). CDR3: CASSVISNQPQHF. The CDR3 region has the DNA TGTGCCAGCAGTGTTATAAGCAATCAGCCCCAGCATTTT.

The chain is built from TRBV19 and TRBJ1-2, with TRBD1 as a possible D gene (5 bases). Looked up from germline, CDR1 is LNHDA and CDR2 is SQIVND (reference sequence). The CDR3 contains 14 residues. V lost 7 bases and J lost 1, with 13 bases in between. Here the CDR3 reads CASKLRDLNYGYTF. CDR3 sequence (DNA): TGTGCCAGTAAATTGCGGGACCTTAACTATGGCTACACCTTC.

J is TRBJ1-3 and V is TRBV4-2; D is unclear. CDR3 length: 19 amino acids. Germline assignment: CDR1 LGHNA and CDR2 YNFKEQ. Trimming removed 1 base from V and 10 bases from J, with 29 bases in between. This chain's CDR3 is CASSQVPSQLKDNLDTIYF. DNA of the CDR3: TGTGCCAGCAGCCAAGTGCCATCACAGCTCAAAGATAATCTTGATACCATATATTTT.

The V call is TRBV30, the J call TRBJ2-7; no clear D gene. The CDR3 spans 12 residues. Germline V gives CDR1 GTSNPN, CDR2 SVGIG (reference sequence). The V gene lost 0 bases and the J gene lost 4 bases, with 7 bases spanning the gap. The CDR3 loop reads CAWSVRGYEQYF. CDR3 nucleotide sequence: TGTGCCTGGAGTGTACGAGGTTACGAGCAGTACTTC.

V gene TRBV11-2 combines with J gene TRBJ1-3; D might be TRBD1 (5 bases). The CDR3 has 11 amino acids. CDR1 and CDR2 from the germline V gene are SGHAT and FQNNGV. Trimming removed 6 bases at V and 9 bases at J, with 9 bases between. The chain's CDR3 is CASSRQSTIYF. The CDR3 nucleotides are TGTGCCAGCAGTCGACAGAGCACCATATATTTT. The full variable domain, completed using reference TRBV11-2 and TRBJ1-3, is EAGVAQSPRYKIIEKRQSVAFWCNPISGHATLYWYQQILGQGPKLLIQFQNNGVVDDSQLPKDRFSAERLKGVDSTLKIQPAKLEDSAVYLCASSRQSTIYFGEGSWLTVV.